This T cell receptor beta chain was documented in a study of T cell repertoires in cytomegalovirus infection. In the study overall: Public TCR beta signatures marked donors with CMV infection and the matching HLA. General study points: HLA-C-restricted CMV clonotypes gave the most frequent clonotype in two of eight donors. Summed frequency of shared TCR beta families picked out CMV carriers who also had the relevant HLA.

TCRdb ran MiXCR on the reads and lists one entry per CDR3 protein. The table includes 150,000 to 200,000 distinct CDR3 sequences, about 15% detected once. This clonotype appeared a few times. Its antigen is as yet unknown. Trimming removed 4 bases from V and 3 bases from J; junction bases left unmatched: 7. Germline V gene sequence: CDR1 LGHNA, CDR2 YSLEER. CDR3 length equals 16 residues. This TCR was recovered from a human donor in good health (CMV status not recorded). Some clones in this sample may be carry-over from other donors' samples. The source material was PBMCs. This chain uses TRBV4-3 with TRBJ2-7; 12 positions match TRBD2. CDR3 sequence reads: CASSLLAGGSSYEQYF. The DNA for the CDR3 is TGCGCCAGCAGCCTACTAGCGGGAGGATCCAGCTACGAGCAGTACTTC.